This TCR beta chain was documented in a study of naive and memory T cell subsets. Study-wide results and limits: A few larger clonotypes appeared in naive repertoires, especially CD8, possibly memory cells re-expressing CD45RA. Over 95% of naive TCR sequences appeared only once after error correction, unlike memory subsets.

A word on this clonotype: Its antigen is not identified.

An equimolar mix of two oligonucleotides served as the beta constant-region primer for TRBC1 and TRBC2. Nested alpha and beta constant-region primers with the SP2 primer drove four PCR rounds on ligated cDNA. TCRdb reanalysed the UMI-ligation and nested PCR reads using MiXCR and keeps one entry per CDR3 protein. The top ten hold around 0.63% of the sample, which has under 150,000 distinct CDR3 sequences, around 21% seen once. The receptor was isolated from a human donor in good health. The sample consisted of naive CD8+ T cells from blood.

The CDR3 region is CASSLDWSTQETQYF. The CDR3 nucleotides read TGTGCCAGCAGCTTAGATTGGTCGACCCAAGAGACCCAGTACTTC. The V call is TRBV11-2, the J call TRBJ2-5; no definite D call. Trimming stripped 0 bases from V and 1 base from J, with 9 bases between. Germline V lookup: CDR1 SGHAT, CDR2 FQNNGV. There are 15 residues in the CDR3.